A single sample is the source of the 6 T cell receptor beta chains below, sequenced in a study of blood T cell repertoires in COVID-19 (dated by TCRdb to about 2020). Receptor libraries were prepared by the immunoSEQ multiplex PCR assay. The table was pulled from immuneACCESS by TCRdb, which kept in-frame rearrangements only. Such tables lose some clones; where checked, under half of the loss comes from unresolved V genes, and the rest has no known cause. The sample contains roughly 250,000 clones, roughly 84% of them found a single time. The ten largest clones add up to 1.5% to 1.9% of the sample. Sequencing was performed on peripheral blood. The receptors were gathered from a middle-aged woman who had recovered from COVID-19.

The chain joins TRBV30 to TRBJ1-1; D remains ambiguous. Germline CDR1 GTSNPN, CDR2 SVGIG (reference sequence). The CDR3 extends over 10 amino acids. V lost 8 bases and J 3 bases, leaving 7 bases between the germline ends. The CDR3 here is CAGGDTEAFF. CDR3 in DNA: TGTGCCGGCGGGGACACTGAAGCTTTCTTT. Full variable domain (missing parts from reference TRBV30 and TRBJ1-1): SQTIHQWPATLVQPVGSPLSLECTVEGTSNPNLYWYRQAAGRGLQLLFYSVGIGQISSEVPQNLSASRPQDRQFILSSKKLLLSDSGFYLCAGGDTEAFFGQGTRLTVV.

The rearrangement joins TRBV7-8 to TRBJ1-1, with D unresolved. Trimming removed 5 bases from V and 3 bases from J, with 10 bases in between. CDR1 is SGHVS, CDR2 FQNEAQ, per germline. The CDR3 runs 13 residues. DNA for the CDR3: TGTGCCAGCAGCCCCCAGTTGCACACTGAAGCTTTCTTT. Translated: CASSPQLHTEAFF.

The chain couples TRBV27 to TRBJ2-3; possibly TRBD1 for D (5 bases). This CDR3 is built from 12 residues. Trimming removed 9 bases at V and 2 bases at J, with 9 bases between. Germline V gene sequence: CDR1 MNHEY, CDR2 SMNVEV (reference sequence). The CDR3 is CASSRDTDTQYF. The CDR3 bases are TGTGCCAGTTCCAGGGACACAGATACGCAGTATTTT.

The chain recombines TRBV6-5 with TRBJ1-1, with D possibly TRBD1 on 5 matching bases. CDR1 and CDR2 from the germline V gene are MNHEY and SVGAGI. The V and J ends lost 0 bases and 0 bases respectively, with 8 bases between them. The CDR3 is made up of 15 amino acids. This chain's CDR3 is CASSYSGPVNTEAFF. The CDR3 nucleotides read TGTGCCAGCAGTTACTCGGGGCCTGTGAACACTGAAGCTTTCTTT.

The chain couples TRBV27 to TRBJ2-7; 7 bases align to TRBD1. Germline V CDR1 and CDR2: MNHEY, SMNVEV (reference sequence). The CDR3 sequence is 12 residues long. The V and J ends lost 6 bases and 2 bases, in that order; junction bases with no gene match: 1. The CDR3 nucleotides are TGTGCCAGCAGGGGGACAGCCTACGAGCAGTACTTC. Its protein product is CASRGTAYEQYF.

The rearrangement links TRBV7-9 to TRBJ1-3; D is undetermined. From germline, CDR1 is SEHNR and CDR2 FQNEAQ (reference sequence). The V and J ends lost 5 bases and 8 bases respectively, with 10 bases between them. The CDR3 has 12 amino acids. CDR3 protein: CASSVNRYTIYF. In DNA form, the CDR3 reads TGTGCCAGCAGCGTAAACCGGTACACCATATATTTT.